These T cell receptor beta chains were read from a single sample in a study of T-cell reconstitution after alpha-beta-depleted transplantation in children. TCRdb reprocessed the PCR reads with MiXCR, giving one entry per CDR3 protein. The sample carries around 250,000 distinct CDR3 sequences, approximately 9.8% recorded once. This specimen was PBMCs from the stem cell graft donor, taken from the stem cell graft. The receptors derive from a human donor who donated a stem cell graft to a child with SCID. Both conserved end residues are part of each CDR3. The D gene is left open where the match is weak. The size entry is marked missing in some rows and otherwise reads once, few, many or a size class.

CDR3nt	CDR3aa	abundance	d_gene	len	v_gene	j_gene
TGCAGCGTTGGAAACACCGGGGAGCTGTTTTTT	CSVGNTGELFF	many	.	11	TRBV29-1	TRBJ2-2
TGTGACAGCGGGGTGGGTCTGGGAGCTGAGCAGTTCTTC	CDSGVGLGAEQFF	.	TRBD2	13	TRBV6-6	TRBJ2-1
TGTGCCAGCAAAGCTAGCGGCACAGATACGCAGTATTTT	CASKASGTDTQYF	.	.	13	TRBV6-1	TRBJ2-3
TGTGCCAGCTGTCCCTCCCGGGGGCCACAGTACTTC	CASCPSRGPQYF	.	.	12	TRBV12-3/TRBV12-4	TRBJ2-5
TGCAGCGTTGATCGGGCTGGATGGGAGACCCAGTACTTC	CSVDRAGWETQYF	.	.	13	TRBV29-1	TRBJ2-5
TGTGCCAGTAGTCCCGGAATAAAGTGGAGCTCAGATACGCAGTATTTT	CASSPGIKWSSDTQYF	.	.	16	TRBV19	TRBJ2-3
TGTGCCAGCAGTTTAGGCTACGGGAACACTGAAGCTTTCTTT	CASSLGYGNTEAFF	few	.	14	TRBV12-3/TRBV12-4	TRBJ1-1
TGCAGCGTTGACCCAGGTCAAGAGACCCAGTACTTC	CSVDPGQETQYF	.	.	12	TRBV29-1	TRBJ2-5
TGTGCCATCTACCGGGACCGACTCGGCGAGCAGTACTTC	CAIYRDRLGEQYF	.	.	13	TRBV21-1	TRBJ2-7
TGTGCCAGCAGCTTAGTGCAAGCAGGGGACTATGGCTACACCTTC	CASSLVQAGDYGYTF	many	.	15	TRBV7-9	TRBJ1-2
TGTGCCAGCAGTTACTCGAGGCTCTCCTACGAGCAGTACTTC	CASSYSRLSYEQYF	few	.	14	TRBV6-2/TRBV6-3	TRBJ2-7
TGTGCCATCACGGGGGGACCCACAGATACGCAGTATTTT	CAITGGPTDTQYF	few	TRBD2	13	TRBV10-3	TRBJ2-3
TGTGCCAGCAGCTTAGTTTCACCCCCCTACAATGAGCAGTTCTTC	CASSLVSPPYNEQFF	few	.	15	TRBV7-9	TRBJ2-1
TGTGCCAGCAGCGACCGTAGAGCGGAGACCCAGTACTTC	CASSDRRAETQYF	few	.	13	TRBV2	TRBJ2-5
TGCGCCAGCAGCTCCGCGGGGACTATCACAGATACGCAGTATTTT	CASSSAGTITDTQYF	many	TRBD2	15	TRBV5-1	TRBJ2-3
TGTGCCAGCATTAGTGTTGAGGGGAACAGGGCCTACGAGCAGTACTTC	CASISVEGNRAYEQYF	.	.	16	TRBV2	TRBJ2-7
TGTGCCAGCAGCGCCGGCCTAAGGGATTCACCCCTCCACTTT	CASSAGLRDSPLHF	few	.	14	TRBV9	TRBJ1-6
TGTGCCAGCAGTTTTCTTTCTGTCAATTCCTACGAGCAGTACTTC	CASSFLSVNSYEQYF	.	.	15	TRBV27	TRBJ2-7
TGTGCCAGCAGCGACGGTGGGATTCGGGGTCAGCCCCAGCATTTT	CASSDGGIRGQPQHF	few	.	15	TRBV5-6	TRBJ1-5
TGCAGTGCTAGCCCAGCGAACACCGGGGAGCTGTTTTTT	CSASPANTGELFF	many	.	13	TRBV20-1	TRBJ2-2
TGTGCCAGCAGCGGAGCCGATTTTAACACCGGGGAGCTGTTTTTT	CASSGADFNTGELFF	.	.	15	TRBV5-5	TRBJ2-2
TGTGCCAGCCGGCCGTCGGGACAGGGGGCCGAGACCCAGTACTTC	CASRPSGQGAETQYF	.	TRBD1	15	TRBV27	TRBJ2-5
TGTGCCATCAGGGGTCGGTTAAACGGGGAGCTGTTTTTT	CAIRGRLNGELFF	.	.	13	TRBV2	TRBJ2-2
TGCGCCAGCAGCTTGGCCTGGGACAGGAAAAAATACGAGCAGTACTTC	CASSLAWDRKKYEQYF	.	TRBD1	16	TRBV5-1	TRBJ2-7
TGTGCCAGCAGCCAGGGACTAGCGGAGAACACCGGGGAGCTGTTTTTT	CASSQGLAENTGELFF	few	TRBD2	16	TRBV9	TRBJ2-2
TGTGCCAGCAGGTCAGGGGGCGGTGGCTATGGCTACACCTTC	CASRSGGGGYGYTF	many	TRBD1	14	TRBV12-3/TRBV12-4	TRBJ1-2
TGTGCCAGCAGCTCAGATAGGGATGAGCAGTTCTTC	CASSSDRDEQFF	many	.	12	TRBV3-1	TRBJ2-1
TGTGCCAGCAGCGTAGGCGGCTGGGAAGAGACAGATACGCAGTATTTT	CASSVGGWEETDTQYF	.	.	16	TRBV9	TRBJ2-3
TGTGCCATCAGTGCCCCCACCGGGGAGCTGTTTTTT	CAISAPTGELFF	few	.	12	TRBV10-3	TRBJ2-2
TGTGCCAGTTCGACTAGCGCGCCCTACAATGAGCAGTTCTTC	CASSTSAPYNEQFF	.	TRBD2	14	TRBV19	TRBJ2-1
TGTGCCAGCTCGCGGGGTGGCAATCAGCCCCAGCATTTT	CASSRGGNQPQHF	medium-sized	.	13	TRBV12-3/TRBV12-4	TRBJ1-5
TGTGCCAGCATCCTGACAGTCATCCCTGGGGCCAACGTCCTGACTTTC	CASILTVIPGANVLTF	.	.	16	TRBV18	TRBJ2-6
TGTGCCAGCAGCTTAGCTGCATATGGGGCCAACGTCCTGACTTTC	CASSLAAYGANVLTF	.	.	15	TRBV11-2	TRBJ2-6
TGCGCCAGCAGCCGCGGGAGGAGTCGGGGGCGCTCCTACAATGAGCAGTTCTTC	CASSRGRSRGRSYNEQFF	.	TRBD2	18	TRBV4-1	TRBJ2-1
TGTGCCATCAGTGAGGGCAGCTCCTACGAGCAGTACTTC	CAISEGSSYEQYF	many	.	13	TRBV10-3	TRBJ2-7
TGTGCCAGCAGCCCTGGACAGATCTATGGCTACACCTTC	CASSPGQIYGYTF	many	.	13	TRBV12-3/TRBV12-4	TRBJ1-2
TGCGCCAGCAGCTTGAGTGGGGGGACGAGCTCCTACAATGAGCAGTTCTTC	CASSLSGGTSSYNEQFF	few	.	17	TRBV5-1	TRBJ2-1
TGTGCCAGCACCCTTGGGGACGGAGCCTACGAGCAGTACTTC	CASTLGDGAYEQYF	.	.	14	TRBV12-3/TRBV12-4	TRBJ2-7
TGTGCCAGCAGTCTACGAGCCGGGACAGGGGAAGAGACCCAGTACTTC	CASSLRAGTGEETQYF	many	TRBD1	16	TRBV12-3/TRBV12-4	TRBJ2-5
TGTGCCAGCAGCCCCAGACTAGCGGGAAGCTCCTACAATGAGCAGTTCTTC	CASSPRLAGSSYNEQFF	.	TRBD2	17	TRBV7-2	TRBJ2-1
TGTGCCAGCTCTGAGGGATATCAATACACCGGGGAGCTGTTTTTT	CASSEGYQYTGELFF	.	.	15	TRBV2	TRBJ2-2
TGCGCCAGCAGTCAAACGACAGGGAGGAGCAATCAGCCCCAGCATTTT	CASSQTTGRSNQPQHF	.	TRBD1	16	TRBV23-1	TRBJ1-5
TGTGCCAGCAGATATTCGGGAGCAGCGGGCTACAATGAGCAGTTCTTC	CASRYSGAAGYNEQFF	many	.	16	TRBV12-3/TRBV12-4	TRBJ2-1
TGTGCCGCTTCCCGGGACAGCTCCTACGAGCAGTACTTC	CAASRDSSYEQYF	.	TRBD1	13	TRBV10-3	TRBJ2-7
TGTGCCAGCAGCAAAAAAGGTGGGGTACGAGGGGGCGTAGAGACCCAGTACTTC	CASSKKGGVRGGVETQYF	.	.	18	TRBV21-1	TRBJ2-5